The TCR beta chain described here comes from a study of vaccination effects on CD4 cells after COVID-19. This clone was observed once. The antigen is not known. Libraries were prepared by immunoSEQ multiplex PCR; TCRdb keeps only in-frame clonotypes and omits some of them. The data hold about 61,000 clones, with 75% to 85% observed a single time. Viral peptide pools were used in the ViraFEST assay to expand antigen-specific CD4+ T cells, and sequencing came afterward. Once cultured for nine to ten days, the cells underwent separation to obtain CD4+ T cells. This clonotype was obtained from a human donor who received a COVID-19 vaccine. The input for sequencing was CD4+ T cells from PBMCs cultured with HCoV-229E spike peptides, taken before COVID-19 vaccination.

CDR3 nucleotides: TGCGCCAGCAGCCCTCTGGCGGGGATCGGCAATGAGCAGTTCTTC. This gives the protein CASSPLAGIGNEQFF. V and J are TRBV5-1 and TRBJ2-1, with D perhaps TRBD2 (6 bases). CDR1 and CDR2 (germline): SGHRS, YFSETQ. The CDR3 contains 15 residues. Trimming pared 4 bases from V and 6 bases from J, leaving 17 bases between.